This is a list of T cell receptor beta chains from one sample in a study of shared clonotypes between healthy human individuals. The table came from immunoSEQ multiplex PCR; TCRdb's copy has only in-frame clones and leaves some out. The sample contains some 2,500,000 clones, 80% to 95% of which appear only once. What was sequenced was naive CD4+ T cells from PBMCs. These TCRs come from a man between 18 and 29 years old in good health. Some clones in this sample may be carry-over from other donors' samples. CDR3s include the opening cysteine and the closing phenylalanine or tryptophan. A D gene is named only where the DNA matches it firmly. The size of a clone is reported for some rows only, either as once, few or many, or as a class for expanded clones.

d_call j_call cdr3_length v_call clone_size cdr3_aa cdr3_nt
NA TRBJ1-1 13 TRBV2 few CASALQGNTEAFF TGTGCCAGCGCTCTGCAGGGGAACACTGAAGCTTTCTTT
NA TRBJ2-7 15 TRBV15 NA CATSREGWGAHEQYF TGTGCCACCAGCAGAGAAGGATGGGGAGCCCACGAGCAGTACTTC
TRBD1 TRBJ2-7 15 TRBV5-1 NA CASSPGTAEAYEQYF TGCGCCAGCAGCCCGGGGACAGCGGAAGCCTACGAGCAGTACTTC
TRBD1 TRBJ1-2 13 TRBV10-3 NA CAMTPGQGLSYTF TGTGCCATGACGCCCGGACAGGGGTTGAGCTACACCTTC
NA TRBJ1-1 15 TRBV19 NA CASSSRGEYNTEAFF TGTGCCAGTAGTTCCCGGGGGGAGTACAACACTGAAGCTTTCTTT
NA TRBJ2-7 13 TRBV28 NA CASRGTPSYEQYF TGTGCCAGCAGAGGGACACCCTCCTACGAGCAGTACTTC
NA TRBJ1-4 15 TRBV7-3 NA CASSLTSGPTEKLFF TGTGCCAGCAGCTTAACGTCAGGGCCCACAGAAAAACTGTTTTTT
NA TRBJ2-3 17 TRBV28 NA CASSQGIRGLVADTQYF TGTGCCAGCAGCCAAGGGATTCGGGGTCTGGTGGCAGATACGCAGTATTTT
NA TRBJ1-6 16 TRBV4-3 NA CASSQDSRTYNSPLHF TGCGCCAGCAGCCAAGACAGCAGGACCTATAATTCACCCCTCCACTTT
NA TRBJ2-1 15 TRBV27 once CASSNLRGYYNEQFF TGTGCCAGCAGTAACTTAAGGGGGTACTACAATGAGCAGTTCTTC
NA TRBJ1-1 13 TRBV10-3 NA CAISPDMNTEAFF TGTGCCATCAGTCCGGATATGAACACTGAAGCTTTCTTT
TRBD2 TRBJ2-7 14 TRBV7-2 NA CASSLGPGGPEQYF TGTGCCAGCAGCTTGGGACCGGGAGGTCCCGAGCAGTACTTC
NA TRBJ2-6 15 TRBV9 NA CASSAQGSGANVLTF TGTGCCAGCAGCGCCCAAGGATCTGGGGCCAACGTCCTGACTTTC
NA TRBJ2-5 14 TRBV12-5 NA CASGLGGPNRAQYF TGTGCTAGTGGTTTGGGTGGACCAAACCGGGCCCAGTACTTC
TRBD2 TRBJ2-7 16 TRBV27 NA CASSSISSGRPYEQYF TGTGCCAGCAGTTCGATTTCTAGCGGGAGGCCCTACGAGCAGTACTTC
NA TRBJ1-4 14 TRBV5-1 NA CASTPAGLNEKLFF TGCGCCAGCACCCCGGCTGGTCTTAATGAAAAACTGTTTTTT
TRBD2 TRBJ2-3 16 TRBV11-2 NA CASSPRAGLRTDTQYF TGTGCCAGCAGCCCGAGGGCGGGACTACGCACAGATACGCAGTATTTT
NA TRBJ2-2 11 TRBV20-1 NA CSAYRRGELFF TGCAGTGCTTATCGGCGCGGGGAGCTGTTTTTT
TRBD1 TRBJ2-7 13 TRBV27 NA CASSKGQGYEQYF TGTGCCAGCAGCAAGGGACAGGGCTACGAGCAGTACTTC
NA TRBJ2-5 13 TRBV7-3 NA CASSLDRGETQYF TGTGCCAGCAGCTTGGATAGGGGAGAGACCCAGTACTTC
NA TRBJ1-2 15 TRBV19 NA CASSMNAVSGYGYTF TGTGCCAGTAGTATGAATGCGGTTTCTGGCTATGGCTACACCTTC
NA TRBJ1-1 15 TRBV28 NA CASSYIRGRATEAFF TGTGCCAGCAGTTACATCAGGGGCAGGGCCACTGAAGCTTTCTTT
NA TRBJ1-1 13 TRBV6-5 few CASSPLVNTEAFF TGTGCCAGCAGTCCTCTTGTGAACACTGAAGCTTTCTTT
NA TRBJ2-3 15 TRBV18 NA CASSLAGPGTDTQYF TGTGCCAGCTCACTTGCCGGGCCCGGCACAGATACGCAGTATTTT
NA TRBJ2-7 14 TRBV2 NA CASSLDRMSYEQYF TGTGCCAGCAGCCTTGACAGGATGTCCTACGAGCAATACTTC
NA TRBJ2-1 16 TRBV5-1 NA CASSLRGLNSYNEQFF TGCGCCAGCAGCTTGCGCGGACTGAACTCCTACAATGAGCAGTTCTTC
TRBD1 TRBJ1-1 14 TRBV7-9 once CASSLARDSAEAFF TGTGCCAGCAGCTTAGCCAGGGACAGCGCTGAAGCTTTCTTT
TRBD1 TRBJ1-4 14 TRBV19 NA CASSLDRGPPKLFF TGTGCCAGTAGCCTTGACAGGGGGCCTCCTAAACTGTTTTTT
NA TRBJ2-1 12 TRBV10-3 NA CAISESYNEQFF TGTGCCATCAGTGAGTCCTACAATGAGCAGTTCTTC
TRBD2 TRBJ2-7 16 TRBV28 NA CASRILGTSGSYEQYF TGTGCCAGCAGGATACTTGGGACTAGCGGGAGCTACGAGCAGTACTTC
TRBD2 TRBJ2-7 17 TRBV27 NA CASRKGLAGGQAYEQYF TGTGCCAGCAGAAAGGGACTAGCGGGAGGCCAAGCCTACGAGCAGTACTTC
NA TRBJ2-7 17 TRBV19 once CAREGKRTGPLTYEQYF TGTGCCAGGGAGGGGAAGAGAACAGGCCCGTTAACCTACGAGCAGTACTTC
TRBD2 TRBJ2-1 13 TRBV29-1 NA CSVAGLAGVGQFF TGCAGCGTTGCAGGACTAGCGGGAGTCGGGCAGTTCTTC
NA TRBJ2-1 16 TRBV4-1 NA CASSQAVTSIGNEQFF TGCGCCAGCAGCCAAGCTGTTACTAGCATCGGCAATGAGCAGTTCTTC
TRBD2 TRBJ2-7 14 TRBV10-2 NA CASSGTSGSHEQYF TGCGCCAGCAGCGGGACTAGCGGGAGCCACGAGCAGTACTTC
NA TRBJ2-3 15 TRBV28 NA CASSPLGLMTDTQYF TGTGCCAGCAGTCCCTTGGGGTTGATGACAGATACGCAGTATTTT
TRBD2 TRBJ2-7 15 TRBV4-1 NA CASSRTGTSSYEQYF TGCGCCAGCAGCCGAACCGGGACTAGCTCCTACGAGCAGTACTTC
NA TRBJ2-6 15 TRBV7-9 NA CASSLAGAGANVLTF TGTGCCAGCAGCTTAGCCGGGGCTGGGGCCAACGTCCTGACTTTC
NA TRBJ2-2 11 TRBV28 NA CASGGTGELFF TGTGCCAGCGGGGGCACCGGGGAGCTGTTTTTT
TRBD1 TRBJ2-7 14 TRBV29-1 NA CSVGTGMINYEQYF TGCAGCGTTGGGACAGGGATGATAAACTACGAGCAGTACTTC
NA TRBJ1-5 14 TRBV18 once CASTREGLGQPQHF TGTGCCAGCACCCGGGAGGGGTTGGGACAGCCCCAGCATTTT
TRBD1 TRBJ2-3 15 TRBV19 NA CASSIWQGATDTQYF TGTGCCAGTAGTATTTGGCAGGGGGCTACAGATACGCAGTATTTT
NA TRBJ2-6 15 TRBV5-6 NA CASSRDISGANVLTF TGTGCCAGCAGCAGGGACATTTCTGGGGCCAACGTCCTGACTTTC
TRBD2 TRBJ2-1 15 TRBV7-3 once CASSFLAGGWNEQFF TGTGCCAGCAGCTTCCTAGCGGGAGGGTGGAATGAGCAGTTCTTC
NA TRBJ1-3 15 TRBV28 NA CASRPAGSSGNTIYF TGTGCCAGCAGACCGGCGGGCTCGTCGGGAAACACCATATATTTT
NA TRBJ2-5 12 TRBV6-1 NA CASSLSQETQYF TGTGCCAGCAGTCTTAGCCAAGAGACCCAGTACTTC
NA TRBJ2-7 12 TRBV6-6 once CASSYSRDEQYF TGTGCCAGCAGTTACTCGAGGGACGAGCAGTACTTC
NA TRBJ2-7 14 TRBV28 NA CASSFGGGSYEQYF TGTGCCAGCAGTTTCGGCGGAGGCTCCTACGAGCAGTACTTC
TRBD2 TRBJ2-7 14 TRBV5-6 NA CASSIGLADYEQYF TGTGCCAGCAGCATAGGACTAGCGGACTACGAGCAGTACTTC
NA TRBJ2-7 13 TRBV7-3 once CASSVGPPNEQYF TGTGCCAGCAGCGTCGGACCTCCTAACGAGCAGTACTTC
NA TRBJ1-2 14 TRBV5-1 NA CASSFTGNGYGYTF TGCGCCAGCAGTTTTACAGGGAATGGGTATGGCTACACCTTC
NA TRBJ2-7 12 TRBV28 NA CASSASLLEQYF TGTGCCAGCAGTGCATCCTTGTTAGAGCAGTACTTC
NA TRBJ2-3 17 TRBV7-2 NA CASSLVGEVTFTDTQYF TGTGCCAGCAGCTTAGTGGGAGAAGTCACTTTCACAGATACGCAGTATTTT
TRBD2 TRBJ2-1 19 TRBV19 NA CASSIALAGGGGGDNEQFF TGTGCCAGTAGTATAGCACTAGCGGGAGGGGGCGGAGGGGACAATGAGCAGTTCTTC
TRBD2 TRBJ2-1 12 TRBV7-3 NA CASSLRGGEQFF TGTGCCAGCAGCTTAAGGGGAGGGGAGCAGTTCTTC
NA TRBJ2-1 12 TRBV19 few CASRRSYNEQFF TGTGCCAGTCGGAGAAGCTACAATGAGCAGTTCTTC
NA TRBJ1-2 11 TRBV7-6 NA CASSEGSGYTF TGTGCCAGCAGCGAGGGTTCTGGCTACACCTTC
TRBD1 TRBJ1-2 11 TRBV7-3 NA CASSSGQHYTF TGTGCCAGCAGCTCGGGACAGCACTACACCTTC
NA TRBJ2-7 15 TRBV28 NA CASSFSGVRAYEQYF TGTGCCAGCAGTTTCTCGGGGGTCAGGGCCTACGAGCAGTACTTC